Listed below are T cell receptor beta chains from one sample, sequenced in a study of blood T cell repertoires in COVID-19. Sequencing used immunoSEQ multiplex PCR; TCRdb keeps in-frame clones, though not all of them. The repertoire has about 350,000 clones, about 88% of them found once; the top ten carry about 7%. The sample comprised peripheral blood. These TCRs come from a woman in her 70s with COVID-19, enrolled during active disease. CDR3s include the opening cysteine and the closing phenylalanine or tryptophan. Fields, in order: D gene, clone size, J gene, V gene, CDR3 protein, CDR3 DNA. The D gene is left open where the match is weak. Clone size appears in some rows only: once, few, many, or a class for an expanded clone.

>NA|NA|TRBJ1-1|TRBV28
CASSLRVSGGTEAFF
TGTGCCAGCAGTTTGAGGGTCTCGGGGGGCACTGAAGCTTTCTTT
>TRBD1|NA|TRBJ1-1|TRBV3-1/TRBV3-2
CASSQGGQFGNPEAFF
TGTGCCAGCAGCCAAGGGGGACAGTTTGGCAATCCTGAAGCTTTCTTT
>TRBD2|NA|TRBJ2-3|TRBV3-1/TRBV3-2
CASSQGGLGADTQYF
TGTGCCAGCAGCCAGGGGGGACTAGGTGCAGATACGCAGTATTTT
>TRBD1|NA|TRBJ2-7|TRBV5-4
CASSPRDSLYEQYF
TGTGCCAGCAGCCCGAGGGACAGCCTCTACGAGCAGTACTTC
>NA|few|TRBJ2-7|TRBV7-2
CASSPEAPGQYEQYF
TGTGCCAGCAGCCCCGAGGCCCCAGGGCAGTACGAGCAGTACTTC
>NA|NA|TRBJ1-1|TRBV2
CASSLQGLTEAFF
TGTGCCAGCAGTCTACAGGGTCTCACTGAAGCTTTCTTT
>NA|NA|TRBJ2-5|TRBV7-7
CASSRRGGQETQYF
TGTGCCAGCAGCCGTAGGGGGGGTCAAGAGACCCAGTACTTC
>TRBD2|once|TRBJ2-4|TRBV12-3/TRBV12-4
CASSPGSGAPQYF
TGTGCCAGCAGTCCCGGTAGCGGGGCCCCTCAGTACTTC
>NA|NA|TRBJ1-2|TRBV4-1
CASSQADGYYGYTF
TGCGCCAGCAGCCAAGCCGACGGGTACTATGGCTACACCTTC
>NA|NA|TRBJ2-7|TRBV4-1
CASSQGGLWEQYF
TGCGCCAGCAGCCAAGGAGGGTTGTGGGAGCAGTACTTC
>TRBD1|NA|TRBJ1-1|TRBV4-2
CASSLRGGTANTEAFF
TGTGCCAGCAGCCTGAGGGGTGGGACAGCGAACACTGAAGCTTTCTTT
>TRBD1|few|TRBJ2-7|TRBV27
CASYRDRGDEQYF
TGTGCCAGTTACAGGGACAGGGGGGACGAGCAGTACTTC
>TRBD2|NA|TRBJ2-3|TRBV6-5
CASSWSGGGGDTQYF
TGTGCCAGCAGTTGGTCTGGGGGGGGAGGAGATACGCAGTATTTT
>TRBD1|NA|TRBJ2-7|TRBV19
CASSATTGSSYEQYF
TGTGCCAGTAGTGCGACGACAGGGAGTTCCTACGAGCAGTACTTC
>TRBD1|NA|TRBJ1-2|TRBV7-9
CASSTSGTGGVYGYTF
TGTGCCAGCAGCACATCCGGGACAGGGGGAGTTTATGGCTACACCTTC
>TRBD1|NA|TRBJ2-7|TRBV7-2
CASSLAGQGDYEQYF
TGTGCCAGCAGCTTAGCGGGACAGGGGGACTACGAGCAGTACTTC
>NA|NA|TRBJ1-2|TRBV6-5
CASSYSGAGYGYTF
TGTGCCAGCAGTTACTCGGGGGCTGGGTATGGCTACACCTTC
>TRBD1|NA|TRBJ1-2|TRBV10-2
CASSDLVEGAWDYGYTF
TGCGCCAGCAGTGATTTAGTGGAGGGGGCCTGGGACTATGGCTACACCTTC
>TRBD1|once|TRBJ2-1|TRBV11-2
CASSLDGTGAYNEQFF
TGTGCCAGCAGCTTAGATGGGACAGGGGCCTACAATGAGCAGTTCTTC
>NA|NA|TRBJ1-1|TRBV7-9
CASSLKTETEAFF
TGTGCCAGCAGCTTAAAGACGGAGACTGAAGCTTTCTTT